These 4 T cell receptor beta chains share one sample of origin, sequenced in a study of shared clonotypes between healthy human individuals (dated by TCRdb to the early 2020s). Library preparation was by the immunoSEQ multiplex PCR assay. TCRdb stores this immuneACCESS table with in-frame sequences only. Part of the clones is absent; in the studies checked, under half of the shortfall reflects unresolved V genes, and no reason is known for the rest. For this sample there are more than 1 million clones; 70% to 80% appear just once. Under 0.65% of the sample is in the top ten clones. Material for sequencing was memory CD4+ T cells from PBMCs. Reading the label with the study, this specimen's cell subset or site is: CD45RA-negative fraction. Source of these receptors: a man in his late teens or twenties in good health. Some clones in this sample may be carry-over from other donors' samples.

The CDR3 DNA sequence: TGCGCCAGCAGCAGCGGGTTCCGCTACGAGCAGTACTTC. This gives the protein CASSSGFRYEQYF. The rearrangement links TRBV5-1 to TRBJ2-7, with a weak D call TRBD2 (6 bases). The CDR3 spans 13 residues. The V gene lost 4 bases and the J gene lost 3 bases, with 11 bases spanning the gap. Germline V lookup: CDR1 SGHRS, CDR2 YFSETQ.

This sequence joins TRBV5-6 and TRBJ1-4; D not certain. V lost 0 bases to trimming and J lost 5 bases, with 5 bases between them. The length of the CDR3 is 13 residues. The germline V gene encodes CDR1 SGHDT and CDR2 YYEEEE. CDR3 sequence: CASSLGANEKLFF. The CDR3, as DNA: TGTGCCAGCAGCTTGGGGGCGAATGAAAAACTGTTTTTT. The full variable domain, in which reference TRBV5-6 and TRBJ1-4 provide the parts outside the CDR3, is DAGVTQSPTHLIKTRGQQVTLRCSPKSGHDTVSWYQQALGQGPQFIFQYYEEEERQRGNFPDRFSGHQFPNYSSELNVNALLLGDSALYLCASSLGANEKLFFGSGTQLSVL.

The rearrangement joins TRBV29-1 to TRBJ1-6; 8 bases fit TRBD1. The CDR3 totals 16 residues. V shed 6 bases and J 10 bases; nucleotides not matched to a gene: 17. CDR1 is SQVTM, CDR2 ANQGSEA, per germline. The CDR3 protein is CSVSVTSGTGSSPLHF. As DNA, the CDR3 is TGCAGCGTGTCTGTCACATCAGGGACAGGCTCATCACCCCTCCACTTT.

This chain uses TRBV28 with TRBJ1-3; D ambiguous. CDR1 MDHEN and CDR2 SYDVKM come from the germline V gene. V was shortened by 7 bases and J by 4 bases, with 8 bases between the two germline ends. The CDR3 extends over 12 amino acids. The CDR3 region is CASTLPGNTIYF. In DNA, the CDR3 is TGTGCCAGCACTCTCCCAGGAAACACCATATATTTT.